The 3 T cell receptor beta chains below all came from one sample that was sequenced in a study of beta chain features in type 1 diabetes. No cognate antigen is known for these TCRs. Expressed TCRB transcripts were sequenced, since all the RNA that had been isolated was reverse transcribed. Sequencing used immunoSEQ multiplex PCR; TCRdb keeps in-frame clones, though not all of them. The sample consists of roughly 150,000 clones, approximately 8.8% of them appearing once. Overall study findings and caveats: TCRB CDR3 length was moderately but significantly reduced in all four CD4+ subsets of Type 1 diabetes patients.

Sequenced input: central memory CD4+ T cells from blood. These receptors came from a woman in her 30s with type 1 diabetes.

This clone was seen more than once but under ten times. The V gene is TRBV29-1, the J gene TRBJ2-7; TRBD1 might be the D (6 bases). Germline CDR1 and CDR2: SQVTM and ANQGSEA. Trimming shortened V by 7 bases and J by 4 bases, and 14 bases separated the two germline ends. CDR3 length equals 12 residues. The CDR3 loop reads CSAQPQGYEQYF. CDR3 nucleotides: TGCAGCGCTCAACCTCAGGGGTACGAGCAGTACTTC.

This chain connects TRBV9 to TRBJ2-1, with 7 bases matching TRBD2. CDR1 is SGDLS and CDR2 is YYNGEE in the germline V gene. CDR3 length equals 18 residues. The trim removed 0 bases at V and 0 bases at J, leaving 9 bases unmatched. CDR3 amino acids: CASSVGLGGSSSYNEQFF. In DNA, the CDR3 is TGTGCCAGCAGCGTAGGGTTGGGCGGGAGCAGCTCCTACAATGAGCAGTTCTTC. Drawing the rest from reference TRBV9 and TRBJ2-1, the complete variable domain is DSGVTQTPKHLITATGQRVTLRCSPRSGDLSVYWYQQSLDQGLQFLIQYYNGEERAKGNILERFSAQQFPDLHSELNLSSLELGDSALYFCASSVGLGGSSSYNEQFFGPGTRLTVL.

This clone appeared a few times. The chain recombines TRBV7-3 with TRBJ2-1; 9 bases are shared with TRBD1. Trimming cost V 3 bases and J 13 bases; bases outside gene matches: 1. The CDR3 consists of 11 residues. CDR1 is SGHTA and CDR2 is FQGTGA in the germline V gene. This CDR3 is CASSLGQGQFF. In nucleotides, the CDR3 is TGTGCCAGCAGCTTGGGACAGGGCCAGTTCTTC.